The sample holds a few counts of the clone carrying this TCR beta chain. The antigen is unknown. This sample is part of a study of molecular identifiers for immune sequencing clone quantification. Overall study results and limits: Clones that had above 20 RNA copies took up over 98% of effector molecules but under 1% in naive cells. Clone sizes that are highly expanded could be underestimated when identical TCR molecules share a barcode.

Every naive CD8 library was made from between roughly 18,000 and 1,100,000 sorted cells with 10%, 30% or 50% RNA. In preparing bulk TCR libraries, previously described methods and listed TCR primers were used. In TCRdb, the PCR reads were re-called with MiXCR into one record per CDR3 protein. The sample lists tens of thousands of distinct CDR3 sequences, about 23% occurring once. The CDR3 sequence is 15 residues long. V lost 4 bases and J 2 bases, leaving 14 bases between the germline ends. Germline V CDR1 and CDR2: MGHRA, YSYEKL. The chain uses TRBV4-1 and TRBJ2-5, with D perhaps TRBD2 (6 bases). Sequencing was performed on naive CD8+ T cells from blood, with Jurkat cell RNA spiked in. The subset was: FACS-sorted CD8+CD4-CCR7+CD45RA+ naive T cells. This clonotype originated in a human donor in good health. Some libraries in this study had Jurkat cell RNA spiked in. The CDR3 DNA reads TGCGCCAGCAGCCGAAAGACTAGTATGCAAGAGACCCAGTACTTC. This translates into CASSRKTSMQETQYF.